This TCR beta chain was captured in a study of CD8+ T cells in alopecia areata. Across the whole study: It was oral tofacitinib, at 5 to 10 mg twice daily, that treated patients received.

Extracted RNA was reverse transcribed into cDNA, the sequencing template. TCRdb keeps only in-frame clones here, not all; method: immunoSEQ multiplex PCR. The sample lists around 200,000 clones, approximately 56% occurring once. This sample's treatment: oral pan-JAK inhibitor, 5-10 mg twice daily. General study points: Scalp clonality decreased significantly with tofacitinib, and so did expanded CD8+ clones among the top 100.

Remarks on this clone: Antigen: not known.

Source: CD4+ T cells sorted from blood, taken at week 4, from a patient treated with tofacitinib. This TCR was recovered from a human donor with alopecia areata.

In nucleotides, the CDR3 is TGTGCCAGCAGCTTAAGGGAGGGCCCCCACGAGCAGTACTTC. Protein sequence: CASSLREGPHEQYF. The chain carries TRBV7-8 and TRBJ2-7, with 7 bases lining up with TRBD2. The CDR3 consists of 14 residues. Germline loops: CDR1 SGHVS, CDR2 FQNEAQ. The V and J ends lost 2 bases and 5 bases, in that order; junction bases with no gene match: 6. Using reference TRBV7-8 and TRBJ2-7 for the parts outside the CDR3, the full variable domain is GAGVSQSPRYKVAKRGQDVALRCDPISGHVSLFWYQQALGQGPEFLTYFQNEAQLDKSGLPSDRFFAERPEGSVSTLKIQRTQQEDSAVYLCASSLREGPHEQYFGPGTRLTVT.